Listed here are 6 T cell receptor beta chains from one sample, sequenced in a study of T-cell memory formation after mild COVID-19. TCRdb fed the 5' RACE reads into MiXCR, producing one record per CDR3 protein. This sample has 400,000 to 500,000 distinct CDR3 sequences, with around 24% found just once. Sequencing was performed on PBMCs or a T cell subset sorted from them (not recorded which). The receptor set was obtained from an adult woman who had mild COVID-19 (a few samples of this study predate the infection). Cell type and time point are not known.

CDR3 sequence (DNA): TGCAGCGTCCACCAACCGGGACAGGGGGACTATGGCTACACCTTC. It translates to CSVHQPGQGDYGYTF. J is TRBJ1-2 and V is TRBV29-1; 11 bases map to TRBD1. The germline gives CDR1 SQVTM, CDR2 ANQGSEA. V lost 6 bases and J lost 3; bases outside the gene matches: 9. The CDR3 totals 15 residues. Filled out from reference TRBV29-1 and TRBJ1-2, the complete variable domain reads SAVISQKPSRDICQRGTSLTIQCQVDSQVTMMFWYRQQPGQSLTLIATANQGSEATYESGFVIDKFPISRPNLTFSTLTVSNMSPEDSSIYLCSVHQPGQGDYGYTFGSGTRLTVV.

The chain has TRBV12-3 or TRBV12-4 and TRBJ2-3; weak D call: TRBD2 (6 bases). V was shortened by 5 bases and J by 3 bases, with 12 bases between the two germline ends. This CDR3 is 14 amino acids long. Written as DNA, the CDR3 is TGTGCCAGCAGTGCCACCCGGGGGACAGATACGCAGTATTTT. It encodes CASSATRGTDTQYF.

The V gene is TRBV18, the J gene TRBJ2-7, with TRBD2 matching 7 bases. The V gene end was trimmed by 3 bases and the J gene end by 9 bases; junction bases not matched to a gene: 8. Germline V lookup: CDR1 KGHSH, CDR2 LQKENI. The CDR3 has 13 residues. The CDR3 sequence is CASSPLGRDGQYF. The CDR3 DNA is TGTGCCAGCTCACCCCTGGGGAGGGACGGGCAGTACTTC.

The J gene is TRBJ2-2, the V gene TRBV5-5, with TRBD2 matching over 11 bases. V gave up 5 bases and J gave up 5 bases; unmatched junction bases: 8. Germline V lookup: CDR1 SGHKS, CDR2 YYEKEE (reference sequence). The CDR3 loop spans 16 amino acids. In DNA, the CDR3 is TGTGCCAGCAGTCGTACTAGCGGGAGTTGGACCGGGGAGCTGTTTTTT. The encoded protein is CASSRTSGSWTGELFF. The whole variable domain, filled in from reference TRBV5-5 and TRBJ2-2, reads DAGVTQSPTHLIKTRGQQVTLRCSPISGHKSVSWYQQVLGQGPQFIFQYYEKEERGRGNFPDRFSARQFPNYSSELNVNALLLGDSALYLCASSRTSGSWTGELFFGEGSRLTVL.

V is TRBV18 and J is TRBJ1-3, with 7 nucleotides matching TRBD1. CDR1 is KGHSH and CDR2 is LQKENI in the germline V gene. The CDR3 runs 13 residues. J gave up 4 bases and V 3 bases, and 0 bases lay outside the gene matches. The CDR3 here is CASSPGQGNTIYF. Here the CDR3 DNA reads TGTGCCAGCTCACCGGGACAGGGAAACACCATATATTTT.

J is TRBJ2-3 and V is TRBV3-1; TRBD2 might be the D (5 bases). This CDR3 region has 15 residues. The germline gives CDR1 LGHDT, CDR2 YNNKEL (reference sequence). The ends were cut back, 4 bases at V and 2 bases at J, with 13 bases in the middle. The CDR3 loop is CASSRQLVPTDTQYF. For the CDR3, the DNA is TGTGCCAGCAGCCGTCAACTAGTGCCCACAGATACGCAGTATTTT.